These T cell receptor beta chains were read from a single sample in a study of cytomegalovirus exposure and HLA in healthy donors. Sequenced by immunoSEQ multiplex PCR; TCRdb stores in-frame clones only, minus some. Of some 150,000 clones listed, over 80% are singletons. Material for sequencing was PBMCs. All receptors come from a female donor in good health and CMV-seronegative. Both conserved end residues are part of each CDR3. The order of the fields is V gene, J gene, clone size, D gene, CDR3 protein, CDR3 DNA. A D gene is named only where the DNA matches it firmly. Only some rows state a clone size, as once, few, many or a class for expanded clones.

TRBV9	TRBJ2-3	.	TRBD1	CASSAGTVPGVDTQYF	TGTGCCAGCAGCGCAGGGACAGTCCCGGGCGTGGATACGCAGTATTTT
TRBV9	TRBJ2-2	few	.	CASSAGSNTGELFF	TGTGCCAGCAGCGCAGGATCTAACACCGGGGAGCTGTTTTTT
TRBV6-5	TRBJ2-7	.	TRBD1	CASSFLTGTGYEQYF	TGTGCCAGCAGTTTTTTAACCGGGACAGGCTACGAGCAGTACTTC
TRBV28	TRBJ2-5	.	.	CASSSPGSYQETQYF	TGTGCCAGCAGTTCCCCGGGTAGTTACCAAGAGACCCAGTACTTC
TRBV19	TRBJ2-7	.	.	CASQGQSSYEQYF	TGTGCCAGCCAAGGACAGAGCTCCTACGAGCAGTACTTC
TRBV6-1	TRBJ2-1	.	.	CASSVRRGSYNEQFF	TGTGCCAGCAGCGTACGGAGGGGCTCCTACAATGAGCAGTTCTTC
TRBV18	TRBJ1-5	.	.	CASSPGGAGNQPQHF	TGTGCCAGCTCACCAGGGGGGGCCGGCAATCAGCCCCAGCATTTT
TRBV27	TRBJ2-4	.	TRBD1	CASSHGQGYIQYF	TGTGCCAGCAGTCACGGACAGGGCTACATTCAGTACTTC
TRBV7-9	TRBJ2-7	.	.	CASSLAGGSYEQYF	TGTGCCAGCAGCTTAGCGGGGGGCTCCTACGAGCAGTACTTC
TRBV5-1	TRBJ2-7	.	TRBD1	CASSDRDSYEQYF	TGCGCCAGCAGCGACCGGGACAGCTACGAGCAGTACTTC
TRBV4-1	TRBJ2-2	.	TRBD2	CASSQESSGSGGELFF	TGCGCCAGCAGCCAAGAGTCTAGCGGGAGCGGCGGGGAGCTGTTTTTT
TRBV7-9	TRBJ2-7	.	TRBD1	CASSPGDRVKDEQYF	TGTGCCAGCAGCCCCGGGGACAGGGTTAAGGACGAGCAGTACTTC
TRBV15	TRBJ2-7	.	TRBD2	CATSRGKERGLYEQYF	TGTGCCACCAGCAGAGGGAAGGAGCGGGGCCTTTACGAGCAGTACTTC
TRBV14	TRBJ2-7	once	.	CASSQAAGPYEQYF	TGTGCCAGCAGCCAAGCAGCGGGTCCCTACGAGCAGTACTTC
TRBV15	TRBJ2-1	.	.	CATSSRDGGSYNEQFF	TGTGCCACCAGCAGTAGGGATGGGGGGTCCTACAATGAGCAGTTCTTC
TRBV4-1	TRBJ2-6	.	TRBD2	CASSRGLAGQPGANVLTF	TGCGCCAGCAGCCGAGGACTAGCGGGCCAACCTGGGGCCAACGTCCTGACTTTC
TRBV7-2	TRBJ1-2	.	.	CASSWGGAPGDF	TGTGCCAGCAGCTGGGGGGGGGCCCCCGGCGACTTC
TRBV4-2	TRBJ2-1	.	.	CASSHILQVDTNEQFF	TGTGCCAGCAGCCACATACTTCAGGTGGATACGAATGAGCAGTTCTTC
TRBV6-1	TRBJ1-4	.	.	CASSGQGALNEKLFF	TGTGCCAGCAGTGGGCAAGGAGCCCTTAATGAAAAACTGTTTTTT
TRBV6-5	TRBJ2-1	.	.	CASSRQSSYNEQFF	TGTGCCAGCAGTCGACAGAGCTCCTACAATGAGCAGTTCTTC
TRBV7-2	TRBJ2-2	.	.	CASSSGSSFTGELFF	TGTGCCAGCAGCTCGGGTAGCTCTTTCACCGGGGAGCTGTTTTTT
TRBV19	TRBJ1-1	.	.	CASSMEDLEAFF	TGTGCCAGTAGTATGGAGGATCTGGAAGCTTTCTTT
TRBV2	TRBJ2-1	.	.	CAGSEVEEAEQFF	TGTGCCGGCAGTGAGGTGGAGGAGGCTGAGCAGTTCTTC
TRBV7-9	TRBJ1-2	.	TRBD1	CASSLLGDRGYGYTF	TGTGCCAGCAGCTTATTGGGTGACAGGGGCTATGGCTACACCTTC
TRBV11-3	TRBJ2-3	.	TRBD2	CASSGGAGGADTQYF	TGTGCCAGCAGCGGTGGGGCGGGAGGGGCAGATACGCAGTATTTT
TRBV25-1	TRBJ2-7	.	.	CASSGSLFYEQYF	TGTGCCAGCAGTGGGAGTTTATTCTACGAGCAGTACTTC
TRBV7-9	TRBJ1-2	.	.	CASSVRRSNYGYTF	TGTGCCAGCAGCGTAAGAAGGAGTAACTATGGCTACACCTTC
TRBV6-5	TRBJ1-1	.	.	CASSYETGPNTEAFF	TGTGCCAGCAGTTATGAGACAGGACCGAACACTGAAGCTTTCTTT
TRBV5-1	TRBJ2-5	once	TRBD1	CASSLRGQGRETQYF	TGCGCCAGCAGCTTGCGGGGACAGGGACGTGAGACCCAGTACTTC
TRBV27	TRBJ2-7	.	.	CASSLTGASYEQYF	TGTGCCAGCAGTCTGACAGGTGCGTCCTACGAGCAGTACTTC
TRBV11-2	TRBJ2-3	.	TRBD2	CASSLDLAGGTDTQYF	TGTGCCAGCAGCTTAGACCTAGCGGGAGGCACAGATACGCAGTATTTT
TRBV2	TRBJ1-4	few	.	CASNNRVSEKLFF	TGTGCCAGCAACAACAGGGTTAGTGAAAAACTGTTTTTT
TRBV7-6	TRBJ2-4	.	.	CASSLEPGRAKNIQYF	TGTGCCAGCAGCTTAGAACCAGGGAGGGCCAAAAACATTCAGTACTTC
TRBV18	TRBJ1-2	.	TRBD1	CASSPNRPGQGGYGYTF	TGTGCCAGCTCACCAAACCGACCGGGACAGGGAGGGTATGGCTACACCTTC
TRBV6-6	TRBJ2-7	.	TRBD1	CASSFGQGIYEQYF	TGTGCCAGCAGTTTCGGACAGGGTATTTACGAGCAGTACTTC
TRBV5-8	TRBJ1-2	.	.	CASGQGPYGYTF	TGTGCCAGCGGTCAGGGCCCCTATGGCTACACCTTC
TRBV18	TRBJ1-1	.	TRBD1	CASSDRGGTEAFF	TGTGCCAGCTCGGACAGGGGTGGCACTGAGGCTTTCTTT
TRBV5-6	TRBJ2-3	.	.	CASSLVLLDTQYF	TGTGCCAGCAGCTTGGTTCTATTGGATACGCAGTATTTT
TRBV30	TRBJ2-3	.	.	CAWSQGAGSTDTQYF	TGTGCCTGGAGTCAGGGAGCGGGTAGCACAGATACGCAGTATTTT
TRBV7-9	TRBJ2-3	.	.	CASSWTGTTDTQYF	TGTGCCAGCAGCTGGACGGGAACAACAGATACGCAGTATTTT
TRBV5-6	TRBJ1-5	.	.	CASSLALSNQPQHF	TGTGCCAGCAGCTTGGCTCTTAGCAATCAGCCCCAGCATTTT
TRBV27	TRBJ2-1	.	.	CASTFGGGNNNEQFF	TGTGCCAGCACCTTTGGGGGGGGCAACAACAATGAGCAGTTCTTC
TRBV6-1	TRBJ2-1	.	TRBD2	CASSEETSGSNEQFF	TGTGCCAGCAGTGAAGAAACTAGCGGGAGCAATGAGCAGTTCTTC
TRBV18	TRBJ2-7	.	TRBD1	CASSWQGAEYEQYF	TGTGCCAGCTCTTGGCAGGGGGCAGAGTACGAGCAGTACTTC
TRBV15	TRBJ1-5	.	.	CATSRWQGGQPQHF	TGTGCCACCAGCAGGTGGCAGGGAGGACAGCCCCAGCATTTT
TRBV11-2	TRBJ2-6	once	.	CASSPFGAITSGANVLTF	TGTGCCAGCAGCCCATTCGGAGCTATCACCTCTGGGGCCAACGTCCTGACTTTC